This is a list of T cell receptor beta chains from one sample in a study of T cell repertoires in cytomegalovirus infection. For these TCRs, the target antigens are not known. TCRdb recomputed calls from the reads with MiXCR, one row per CDR3 protein. The sample has about 920,000 distinct CDR3 sequences, approximately 32% seen once. The source was cultured CD8+ T cells from PBMCs, collected from culture after CMV antigen stimulation. All receptors derive from a human donor in good health (CMV status not recorded). Some clones in this sample may be carry-over from other donors' samples. Both conserved end residues are part of each CDR3. The D gene is left open where the match is weak. Size tells how often a clone was seen (once, few, many) or the class of an expanded clone, and some rows leave it out.

NA	TRBV20-1	once	TRBJ2-7	TGCAGTGCTAGGGTTCCGGGACCTCTCTCCTACGAGCAGTACTTC	CSARVPGPLSYEQYF
NA	TRBV12-3/TRBV12-4	few	TRBJ2-2	TGTGCCAGCAGTCCCCCGCTCCCAGACGCCACCGGGTGGGAGCTGTTTTTT	CASSPPLPDATGWELFF
NA	TRBV14	few	TRBJ2-7	TGTGCCAGCAGCCAATGGGCGGACAACCCCTACGAGCAGTACTTC	CASSQWADNPYEQYF
TRBD1	TRBV12-3/TRBV12-4	NA	TRBJ2-1	TGTGCCAGCAGTGACGGGACAGTCAATGAGCAGTTCTTC	CASSDGTVNEQFF
TRBD1	TRBV23-1	few	TRBJ2-5	TGCGCCAGCAGTCAAGGGGACAGGGGGCTTCAAGAGACCCAGTACTTC	CASSQGDRGLQETQYF
NA	TRBV5-6	NA	TRBJ2-1	TGTGCCAGCAGCCCCGAGGGGGGGGGCCCCTACAATGAGCAGTTCTTC	CASSPEGGGPYNEQFF
NA	TRBV12-3/TRBV12-4	many	TRBJ2-3	TGTGCCAGCAGTTTGTTAACAGGGAGCACAGATACGCAGTATTTT	CASSLLTGSTDTQYF
NA	TRBV4-1	NA	TRBJ1-1	TGCGCCAGCAGCCAAACAAGGGACGACACTGAAGCTTTCTTT	CASSQTRDDTEAFF
NA	TRBV6-2/TRBV6-3	few	TRBJ1-2	TGTGCCAGCAGTTACGACAGGCAACGCTATGGCTACACCTTC	CASSYDRQRYGYTF
NA	TRBV7-8	many	TRBJ1-2	TGTGCCAGCAGCGCCCGGACACAGCACGGCTACACCTTC	CASSARTQHGYTF
TRBD1	TRBV2	NA	TRBJ2-1	TGTGCCAGCAGCGCGACAGGGTGGAATGAGCAGTTCTTC	CASSATGWNEQFF
TRBD1	TRBV6-2/TRBV6-3	NA	TRBJ2-1	TGTGCCACCACTTGGACAGGGTCCAATGAGCAGTTCTTC	CATTWTGSNEQFF
NA	TRBV15	NA	TRBJ2-7	TGTGCCACCAGCCCCGTCCCAAACGAGCAGTACTTC	CATSPVPNEQYF
NA	TRBV6-1	NA	TRBJ2-3	TGTGCCAGCAGTTACCCGCCCCGGGATACGCAGTATTTT	CASSYPPRDTQYF
NA	TRBV19	few	TRBJ2-1	TGTGCCAGTACCGGGCCTTACTACAATGAGCAGTTCTTC	CASTGPYYNEQFF